The 26 T cell receptor beta chains below all came from one sample that was sequenced in a study of shared clonotypes between healthy human individuals. Generated by immunoSEQ multiplex PCR, the TCRdb table keeps only in-frame clones and is missing some. This sample has about 1.9 million clones, with approximately 92% found just once. Naivety among CD8 cells was defined by CD45RO negativity and positive CCR7 selection, thereby excluding terminally differentiated effector memory CD45RA+ cells. Sequencing input: naive CD8+ T cells from PBMCs. The source is a man aged 18-30 years in good health. Some clones in this sample may be carry-over from other donors' samples.

The rearrangement links TRBV19 to TRBJ1-1, with D possibly TRBD1 on 5 matching bases. Trimming removed 3 bases from V and 0 bases from J, with 8 bases in between. Germline V gene data show CDR1 as LNHDA and CDR2 as SQIVND (reference sequence). CDR3 size: 14 residues. The CDR3 reads CASSMGTMNTEAFF. DNA for the CDR3: TGTGCCAGTAGTATGGGGACGATGAACACTGAAGCTTTCTTT.

In this sample, this clone turned up once. The rearrangement links TRBV5-1 to TRBJ2-7, with 9 bases that match TRBD1. The length of the CDR3 is 15 residues. Germline assignment: CDR1 SGHRS and CDR2 YFSETQ. J lost 3 bases, V lost 4 bases, and 8 bases had no gene match. The CDR3 loop is CASSLGRDRDYEQYF. CDR3 coding DNA: TGCGCCAGCAGCCTAGGCCGGGACAGGGACTACGAGCAGTACTTC.

This chain uses TRBV7-9 with TRBJ1-2, with 7 bases lining up with TRBD1. J gave up 6 bases and V 2 bases, and 9 bases lay outside the gene matches. This CDR3 contains 15 residues. Germline CDR1 reads SEHNR; CDR2 reads FQNEAQ (reference sequence). The CDR3 region has the DNA TGTGCCAGCAGCTTAACTCCCCAGGGGGGGGATGGCTACACCTTC. It is translated as CASSLTPQGGDGYTF.

This chain links TRBV6-6 with TRBJ2-1; 10 nucleotides align to TRBD2. J gave up 4 bases and V 0 bases, and 3 bases lay outside the gene matches. This CDR3 has 16 residues. Looked up from germline, CDR1 is MNHNY and CDR2 is SVGAGI (reference sequence). For the CDR3, the DNA is TGTGCCAGCAGTTACTCGAGAGCGGGAGGGTACAATGAGCAGTTCTTC. Its translation: CASSYSRAGGYNEQFF.

The chain is built from TRBV7-9 and TRBJ1-3, with 9 bases aligning to TRBD1. Trimming removed 5 bases from V and 10 bases from J; junction bases left unmatched: 12. In germline, CDR1 is SEHNR, CDR2 FQNEAQ (reference sequence). The CDR3 length is 15 residues. CDR3 sequence reads: CASSVTGTGKSTIYF. The CDR3, as DNA: TGTGCCAGCAGCGTAACCGGGACAGGGAAATCTACCATATATTTT. The full variable domain, with the rest looked up from reference TRBV7-9 and TRBJ1-3, is DTGVSQNPRHKITKRGQNVTFRCDPISEHNRLYWYRQTLGQGPEFLTYFQNEAQLEKSRLLSDRFSAERPKGSFSTLEIQRTEQGDSAMYLCASSVTGTGKSTIYFGEGSWLTVV.

This rearrangement joins TRBV7-2 to TRBJ2-7; 8 bases match TRBD2. The CDR3 covers 15 residues. The V and J ends lost 5 bases and 3 bases, in that order; junction bases with no gene match: 9. The germline CDR1 and CDR2 sequences are SGHTA and FQGNSA. The CDR3 DNA is TGTGCCAGCAGCGTAAGCGGGAGCGGTTACTACGAGCAGTACTTC. Its translation is CASSVSGSGYYEQYF.

V is TRBV7-9 and J is TRBJ2-6, with D perhaps TRBD1 (6 bases). Germline V gene sequence: CDR1 SEHNR, CDR2 FQNEAQ (reference sequence). Trimming took off 4 bases at V and 0 bases at J, with 10 bases between the two ends. This CDR3 comprises 16 residues. This chain's CDR3 is CASSSPTGSGANVLTF. In DNA form, the CDR3 reads TGTGCCAGCAGCTCCCCGACAGGCTCTGGGGCCAACGTCCTGACTTTC.

The genes are TRBV30 and TRBJ2-1; TRBD1 or TRBD2 may be the D gene (5 bases each). Germline CDR1 is GTSNPN and CDR2 is SVGIG (reference sequence). CDR3 length: 13 amino acids. The V end lost 3 bases, the J end lost 6 bases, and 12 bases lay between the germline ends. As DNA, the CDR3 is TGTGCCTGGAGCGGGACCCGGGCCAATGAGCAGTTCTTC. Residues: CAWSGTRANEQFF.

This clone was seen just once. V usage is TRBV28 and J usage is TRBJ2-7, with unresolved D. Trimming took 6 bases from V and 4 from J, leaving 10 bases between them. CDR1 is MDHEN, CDR2 SYDVKM, per germline. This CDR3 comprises 12 residues. CDR3 in amino acids: CASSHLNYEQYF. CDR3 in DNA: TGTGCCAGCAGCCATCTCAATTACGAGCAGTACTTC.

V is TRBV19 and J is TRBJ1-5, with 12 bases that match TRBD1. V shed 4 bases, J shed 8 bases, and the junction held 6 bases outside the gene matches. CDR3 length equals 15 residues. CDR1 is LNHDA, CDR2 SQIVND, per germline (reference sequence). As DNA, the CDR3 is TGTGCCAGTAGTAGGGGACAGGGGGCTGCGAAGCCCCAGCATTTT. The encoded protein is CASSRGQGAAKPQHF.

The chain has TRBV7-2 and TRBJ1-3, with D hard to call. CDR3 size: 15 residues. CDR1 SGHTA and CDR2 FQGNSA come from the germline V gene. The germline V and J ends were trimmed by 2 bases and 5 bases, with 13 bases remaining between them. The CDR3 region is CASSLPWGKRNTIYF. DNA for the CDR3: TGTGCCAGCAGCTTACCGTGGGGAAAGAGAAACACCATATATTTT.

This chain joins TRBV6-5 and TRBJ2-7, with D perhaps TRBD1 or TRBD2 (5 bases each). Germline-derived CDR1 and CDR2 are MNHEY and SVGAGI. Trimming stripped 6 bases from V and 5 bases from J, with 20 bases between. There are 15 residues in the CDR3. This chain's CDR3 is CASSSEGSPQNEQYF. In DNA, the CDR3 is TGTGCCAGCAGCTCCGAGGGGTCCCCCCAGAACGAGCAGTACTTC.

The gene calls are TRBV19 and TRBJ2-4; D unresolved. Germline V lookup: CDR1 LNHDA, CDR2 SQIVND (reference sequence). The length of the CDR3 is 14 residues. V was shortened by 9 bases and J by 0 bases, with 12 bases between the two germline ends. This CDR3 is CASCSRVAKNIQYF. CDR3 nucleotide sequence: TGTGCCAGCTGTTCAAGGGTAGCCAAAAACATTCAGTACTTC.

The chain links TRBV6-5 to TRBJ1-1; maybe TRBD1 (5 bases). V was trimmed by 4 bases and J by 7 bases, leaving 22 bases between them. Germline assignment: CDR1 MNHEY and CDR2 SVGAGI. This CDR3 contains 16 residues. The CDR3 sequence: CASSFLAEGLLIEAFF. CDR3 nucleotide sequence: TGTGCCAGCAGTTTTCTGGCGGAGGGACTCCTAATTGAAGCTTTCTTT.

DNA of the CDR3: TGTGCCAGCAGTATAAACAGGGGAGCCACTGAAGCTTTCTTT. Its translation is CASSINRGATEAFF. This chain uses TRBV6-5 with TRBJ1-1; 7 bases map to TRBD1. Trimming at V came to 5 bases and at J to 4 bases, leaving 7 bases not matched to a gene. CDR1 is MNHEY and CDR2 is SVGAGI in the germline V gene. This CDR3 comprises 14 residues.

Notes on this clone: Different DNA sequences within this sample yield the same CDR3. V usage is TRBV5-4 and J usage is TRBJ2-7; D unresolved. Germline CDR1 and CDR2: SGHNT and YYREEE (reference sequence). The CDR3 consists of 13 residues. The V and J ends lost 4 bases and 0 bases respectively, with 8 bases between them. For the CDR3, the DNA is TGTGCCAGCAGCCCGGGCTCCTCCTACGAGCAGTACTTC. Residues: CASSPGSSYEQYF.

Concerning this clone itself: This sample includes further DNA sequences coding for the same CDR3. This rearrangement joins TRBV9 to TRBJ2-7; D gene ambiguous. CDR1 SGDLS and CDR2 YYNGEE come from the germline V gene. CDR3 length: 14 residues. Trimming stripped 0 bases from V and 0 bases from J, with 7 bases between. The CDR3 DNA sequence: TGTGCCAGCAGCGTAGGCGGCAGCTCCTACGAGCAGTACTTC. Its translation is CASSVGGSSYEQYF.

The chain couples TRBV7-2 to TRBJ1-4; 7 bases map to TRBD1. The germline V gene encodes CDR1 SGHTA and CDR2 FQGNSA. The CDR3 length is 16 residues. The ends lost 5 bases at V and 4 bases at J; junction bases unmatched: 10. CDR3 in amino acids: CASSRLGTVINEKLFF. CDR3 nucleotides: TGTGCCAGCAGCCGCCTCGGGACAGTGATTAATGAAAAACTGTTTTTT.

CDR3 residues: CASSTPAGGPNTGELFF. For the CDR3, the DNA is TGTGCCAGTAGTACCCCCGCGGGAGGGCCTAACACCGGGGAGCTGTTTTTT. The gene calls are TRBV19 and TRBJ2-2, with 9 bases matching TRBD2. Trimming at V came to 4 bases and at J to 2 bases, leaving 8 bases not matched to a gene. This CDR3 is 17 amino acids long. The germline CDR1 and CDR2 sequences are LNHDA and SQIVND (reference sequence).

This rearrangement joins TRBV27 to TRBJ2-6; D remains ambiguous. The CDR3 totals 16 residues. Germline-derived CDR1 and CDR2 are MNHEY and SMNVEV (reference sequence). V lost 5 bases and J 3 bases, leaving 14 bases between the germline ends. CDR3 nucleotide sequence: TGTGCCAGCAGTCCACTGGCCTATAGTGGGGCCAACGTCCTGACTTTC. It is translated as CASSPLAYSGANVLTF.

This rearrangement joins TRBV27 to TRBJ1-2; D uncertain. The germline gives CDR1 MNHEY, CDR2 SMNVEV (reference sequence). V lost 4 bases and J 3 bases, leaving 15 bases between the germline ends. The CDR3 totals 15 residues. CDR3 sequence reads: CASSSLTPDDYGYTF. CDR3 in DNA: TGTGCCAGCAGTTCATTGACCCCGGACGACTATGGCTACACCTTC.

V and J are TRBV29-1 and TRBJ2-5, with D possibly matching TRBD1 (6 bases). The V end lost 5 bases, the J end lost 1 base, and 8 bases lay between the germline ends. The CDR3 length is 12 residues. Per the germline V gene, CDR1 is SQVTM and CDR2 is ANQGSEA. The CDR3 DNA is TGCAGCGTTACAGGGCGCCAAGAGACCCAGTACTTC. The encoded protein is CSVTGRQETQYF.

The rearrangement joins TRBV7-6 to TRBJ2-7; D remains unclear. The germline CDR1 and CDR2 sequences are SGHVS and FNYEAQ. The CDR3 is made up of 14 amino acids. V was clipped by 2 bases and J by 0 bases, with 8 bases between them. The CDR3 loop reads CASSLQEVSYEQYF. CDR3 in DNA: TGTGCCAGCAGCTTACAGGAAGTCTCCTACGAGCAGTACTTC.

The rearrangement links TRBV27 to TRBJ2-3; 12 bases match TRBD2. The CDR3 is 14 residues long. The germline V gene encodes CDR1 MNHEY and CDR2 SMNVEV (reference sequence). Trimming took 5 bases from V and 9 from J; bases not matched to a gene: 6. CDR3 sequence (DNA): TGTGCCAGCAGTCTTCTAGCGGGAGGGGGGACGCAGTATTTT. Encoded protein: CASSLLAGGGTQYF.

The chain has TRBV29-1 and TRBJ1-3; D possibly corresponds to TRBD1 (6 bases). The CDR3 has 13 amino acids. Germline CDR1 is SQVTM and CDR2 is ANQGSEA. Trimming left V 5 bases short and J 6 bases short, with 14 bases between. CDR3 bases: TGCAGCGTTTTCGGGGGGCCAGAAAACACCATATATTTT. This sequence encodes CSVFGGPENTIYF.

The chain has TRBV30 and TRBJ1-2; 9 positions match TRBD1. The CDR3 runs 13 residues. Germline V gene lookup returns CDR1 GTSNPN and CDR2 SVGIG (reference sequence). V shed 2 bases and J 6 bases; nucleotides not matched to a gene: 4. CDR3 DNA sequence: TGTGCCTGGAGTATAACAGGGGGCGATGGCTACACCTTC. Translated: CAWSITGGDGYTF.